This TCR beta chain was found in a study of blood T cell repertoires in COVID-19 (dated by TCRdb to the early 2020s). Background for the entire study: Collaborator samples came from the United States, Italy and Spain and covered acute and convalescent phases of COVID-19. The prospective study material was composed of cDNA or gDNA derived from T cells, B-cell-depleted T cells, or PBMCs. Deeply sampled blood TCRbeta repertoires from subjects exposed to, actively infected with, or recovered from COVID-19 were included in the dataset. A freely available public database, intended as a resource for researchers studying the immune response to SARS-CoV-2, is where the repertoires were released. Samples came from the ongoing ImmuneRACE study (first 160 participants) plus 1,254 subjects from 6 global collaborators. The sample metadata nearly always contained a de-identified subject ID, COVID-19 status, age in years and sex. Where available, HLA class I and class II types were obtained from metadata supplied by the sample provider rather than from assay-based typing.

Collaborating institutions collected whole blood in K2EDTA tubes following their own protocols. For TCRbeta analysis, collaborator samples were shipped as frozen whole blood, as isolated PBMCs, or as DNA extracted from either sample type. The immunoSEQ Assay, a bias-controlled multiplex PCR, was used to amplify TCRbeta CDR3 regions from genomic DNA. Per the source publication's procedure: Within the assay, amplification of reference gene primers was used to estimate how many nucleated cells each sample contained. Sequence reads were collapsed and filtered to measure the absolute abundance of every unique TCRbeta CDR3 rearrangement. For each sample, productive Simpson clonality was calculated as the square root of Simpson's diversity index across productive rearrangements. TCRdb holds this immuneACCESS table with in-frame rearrangements only. Some clones are missing; in checked studies, unresolved V genes explain under half, and the rest has no known cause. The V and J calls and clone size were taken over from that table, and D and trimming were inferred from the DNA. The sample data list approximately 60,000 clones, and about four fifths of these were observed just once. Roughly 8% of the sample belongs to the ten largest clones.

Cut back by 1 base and 2 bases, the V and J ends lie 5 bases apart. The CDR3 has 14 amino acids, counting the end cysteine and phenylalanine. Only the CDR3 portion is preserved as DNA: 42 bases, with reading frame beginning at the first base. The germline V gene (reference sequence) specifies SSHAT as CDR1 and FNYEAQ as CDR2. About this clone itself: No antigen is known for it. No base qualities exist here, and no much larger clone lies one base off it.

The research as a whole found: The quantity of clinical and demographic metadata differed by source and by participant and was supplied without curation.

This TCR was sampled from a woman aged 80 or older with acute or convalescent COVID-19. The sequenced material came from peripheral blood. In this chain, TRBV7-7 is recombined with TRBJ2-2; a confident D gene designation cannot be given. CDR3 reads: CASSLVANTGELFF. The sequence in DNA is TGTGCCAGCAGCTTAGTAGCTAACACCGGGGAGCTGTTTTTT.